The present entry profiles one T cell receptor beta chain with its context. This clonotype is assessed as medium-sized (0.01 to 0.1%). Its cognate antigen has yet to be identified. No base quality information exists; no much larger clone differs at one position. The sample is drawn from a study of T cells in AML relapse after transplant (dated by TCRdb to the late 2010s). With respect to the entire study: Remission controls were clinically matched patients who maintained long-term complete remission with more than 3 years of follow-up. The remission samples were bone marrow taken about 1 year after HSCT from patients who stayed in complete remission. In a retrospective study, inhibitory receptor expression and TCR repertoires of bone marrow T cells were examined in patients who had received allogeneic HSCT for myeloid malignancy.

Library preparation was by PCR. TCR alpha and beta chains were amplified from RNA with a modified RACE PCR protocol rather than multiplex PCR. Libraries were sequenced on an Illumina MiSeq, and raw reads were demultiplexed by sample-specific barcode combinations. The original methods were these. MiXCR software was used to identify TCR clonotypes from the sequencing reads. TCRdb reprocessed the public reads (quality trimming at Q25 with fastp, clone calling with MiXCR) and kept in-frame beta chains. Every entry covers one CDR3 protein and lists the most common genes and DNA from its rows. None of the V and J calls come from the authors' own analysis; TCRdb made them. The sample includes approximately 3,000 distinct CDR3 sequences, with about 11% observed a single time. The top ten hold about 32% of the sample. For CDR1 and CDR2, the germline V gene (reference sequence) lists LNHNV and YYDKDF. The V and J ends are trimmed by 7 bases and 5 bases, leaving 16 bases between them. The CDR3 covers 14 residues, taking in both the cysteine and the phenylalanine. Only the CDR3 DNA stays, 42 bases, in frame from base 1.

The paper's findings and limits, for the study overall: TCR repertoire comparisons rested on very few samples, with only a few individuals per group for unsorted bone marrow.

The sequence came from a human donor who had a stem cell transplant for acute myeloid leukemia. After a transplant, certain T cells may trace back to the graft donor. Here the chain combines TRBV15 and TRBJ2-3; a tentative D call is TRBD1 (8 bases match). Source: bone marrow, either the whole sample or a sorted T cell fraction (not recorded which), taken in complete remission. The sequence in DNA is TGTGCCACCACCGACAGGGGAGGGAGAGATACGCAGTATTTT. Translated, this gives CATTDRGGRDTQYF.